The 30 T cell receptor beta chains below were found in one sample sequenced in a study of vaccination and CD4 T cells after COVID-19 (dated by TCRdb to 2022 to 2024). No antigen has been assigned to these receptors. Library creation used PCR. These reads were obtained on an Illumina iSeq 100. DNA from cultured CD4+ T cells was subjected to TCR sequencing with the Oncomine TCR Beta short-read assay at the Johns Hopkins FTIC core. The public reads were reprocessed in TCRdb via fastp at Q25 and MiXCR, keeping in-frame beta chains. Each entry merges the rows of one CDR3 protein and shows their most common DNA and genes. The sample includes about 15,000 distinct CDR3 sequences, with more than 40% observed a single time. The ten largest clones represent 11% to 15% of the sample. Reading the label with the study, this specimen's treatment or condition is: approximately 10-day PBMC culture with coronavirus spike peptide pools or control peptides (ViraFEST assay).

Sequenced: CD4+ T cells from blood, cultured in vitro. The receptor set was obtained from a human donor who had recovered from COVID-19.

The genes are TRBV5-1 and TRBJ2-3; D unresolved. CDR1 and CDR2 from the germline V gene are SGHRS and YFSETQ. CDR3 length: 15 residues. Trimming stripped 2 bases from V and 2 bases from J, with 12 bases between. CDR3 nucleotides: TGCGCCAGCAGCTTCGACCCCTGGGCCACAGATACGCAGTATTTT. Its protein product is CASSFDPWATDTQYF. Full variable domain (outside the CDR3, taken from reference TRBV5-1 and TRBJ2-3): KAGVTQTPRYLIKTRGQQVTLSCSPISGHRSVSWYQQTPGQGLQFLFEYFSETQRNKGNFPGRFSGRQFSNSRSEMNVSTLELGDSALYLCASSFDPWATDTQYFGPGTRLTVL.

The chain employs TRBV20-1 and TRBJ2-3; D may be TRBD1 or TRBD2 (6 bases each). Trimming took 3 bases from V and 5 from J, leaving 9 bases between them. CDR3 length: 12 residues. CDR1 is DFQATT and CDR2 is SNEGSKA in the germline V gene (reference sequence). In DNA, the CDR3 is TGCAGTGCTAGCGGGGGCGAAGATACGCAGTATTTT. Translated: CSASGGEDTQYF.

The genes are TRBV29-1 and TRBJ2-1; 11 bases are a match to TRBD2. With V trimmed by 4 bases and J by 5 bases, 4 bases remained unmatched. Germline CDR1 and CDR2: SQVTM and ANQGSEA. The CDR3 is 14 amino acids. CDR3 nucleotides: TGCAGCGTTGGCCCGGGACTAGCGGACAATGAGCAGTTCTTC. Translated: CSVGPGLADNEQFF.

In its sample, this clonotype was seen a few times. The chain couples TRBV19 to TRBJ1-2; D is uncertain. CDR1 and CDR2 from the germline V gene are LNHDA and SQIVND (reference sequence). CDR3 length equals 13 residues. The ends were cut back, 7 bases at V and 4 bases at J, with 13 bases in the middle. Here the CDR3 DNA reads TGTGCCAGTAAGCCCAGCCCCACCTATGGCTACACCTTC. This sequence encodes CASKPSPTYGYTF.

This rearrangement joins TRBV11-2 to TRBJ1-1; 8 bases agree with TRBD1. Germline V gene data show CDR1 as SGHAT and CDR2 as FQNNGV. Unmatched junction bases numbered 4, after V lost 2 bases and J lost 11 bases. This CDR3 region has 12 residues. The CDR3 DNA sequence: TGTGCCAGCAGCTTATCGGGACAGGTTGCTTTCTTT. Translation gives CASSLSGQVAFF. Full variable domain (remainder filled in from reference TRBV11-2 and TRBJ1-1): EAGVAQSPRYKIIEKRQSVAFWCNPISGHATLYWYQQILGQGPKLLIQFQNNGVVDDSQLPKDRFSAERLKGVDSTLKIQPAKLEDSAVYLCASSLSGQVAFFGQGTRLTVV.

This clonotype qualifies as large (0.1 to 1%). The rearrangement links TRBV6-1 to TRBJ1-2; TRBD1 agrees at 8 bases. The V gene end was trimmed by 8 bases and the J gene end by 4 bases; junction bases not matched to a gene: 9. Germline V CDR1 and CDR2: MNHNS, SASEGT. The CDR3 loop spans 14 amino acids. The CDR3 DNA sequence: TGTGCCAGCCAACCGGAGACAGGGGTCTATGGCTACACCTTC. Translating gives CASQPETGVYGYTF.

The chain combines TRBV3-1 with TRBJ1-1; 8 bases line up with TRBD1. V dropped 5 bases and J dropped 2; count of bases not matched to a gene: 4. The germline V gene encodes CDR1 LGHDT and CDR2 YNNKEL (reference sequence). The CDR3 spans 14 residues. DNA for the CDR3: TGTGCCAGCAGCGCCAGGGGGCGCAACACTGAAGCTTTCTTT. It specifies CASSARGRNTEAFF.

CDR3 sequence: CASKGLTLDNEQFF. In nucleotides, the CDR3 is TGTGCCAGCAAGGGGCTCACCTTGGACAATGAGCAGTTCTTC. J is TRBJ2-1 and V is TRBV11-2, with a possible D match to TRBD1 (5 bases). The V end lost 7 bases, the J end lost 5 bases, and 15 bases lay between the germline ends. The CDR3 spans 14 residues. Germline loops: CDR1 SGHAT, CDR2 FQNNGV.

The chain recombines TRBV9 with TRBJ1-1; D remains ambiguous. With 3 bases removed from V and 0 bases from J, the gap between germline ends came to 12 bases. From germline, CDR1 is SGDLS and CDR2 YYNGEE. The CDR3 length is 15 residues. For the CDR3, the DNA is TGTGCCAGCAGCGGAGGATTTGAGATGAACACTGAAGCTTTCTTT. Encoded protein: CASSGGFEMNTEAFF.

In the case of this clonotype: A read error may produce the germline difference seen at one junction end. The V call is TRBV12-3 or TRBV12-4, the J call TRBJ1-1, with TRBD1 identical over 7 bases. The CDR3 runs 15 residues. The CDR3 DNA follows: TGTGCCGGCAGTCTGAGACAGGGCGGGAACACTGAAGCTTTCTTT. It yields the protein CAGSLRQGGNTEAFF.

In this sample, this clonotype turned up a few times. The chain combines TRBV19 with TRBJ1-2; D is unresolved. V was pared by 5 bases and J by 7 bases, with 17 bases between. Per germline, CDR1 LNHDA and CDR2 SQIVND (reference sequence). The CDR3 sequence is 14 residues long. The CDR3 region is CASSPEGIPGGYTF. DNA for the CDR3: TGTGCCAGTAGTCCCGAGGGAATACCCGGTGGCTACACCTTC. Filled out from reference TRBV19 and TRBJ1-2, the complete variable domain reads DGGITQSPKYLFRKEGQNVTLSCEQNLNHDAMYWYRQDPGQGLRLIYYSQIVNDFQKGDIAEGYSVSREKKESFPLTVTSAQKNPTAFYLCASSPEGIPGGYTFGSGTRLTVV.

The chain combines TRBV11-2 with TRBJ1-6; D is unresolved. Germline CDR1 reads SGHAT; CDR2 reads FQNNGV. V was clipped by 2 bases and J by 7 bases, with 6 bases between them. The CDR3 totals 13 residues. The DNA of the CDR3 is TGTGCCAGCAGCTTACACGCAAATTCACCCCTCCACTTT. Its protein is CASSLHANSPLHF.

This chain's CDR3 is CASSRQGYGYTF. The CDR3 DNA sequence: TGTGCCAGTAGTCGACAGGGCTATGGCTACACCTTC. V and J are TRBV19 and TRBJ1-2, with TRBD1 matching over 7 bases. J lost 4 bases, V lost 5 bases, and 1 base had no gene match. The length of the CDR3 is 12 residues. Per the germline V gene, CDR1 is LNHDA and CDR2 is SQIVND (reference sequence).

V and J are TRBV6-2 or TRBV6-3 and TRBJ1-2, with 9 bases identical to TRBD1. Germline CDR1 and CDR2: MNHEY and SVGEGT. The V segment lost 5 bases and the J segment 6 bases; nucleotides outside the gene matches: 7. The CDR3 loop spans 14 amino acids. The CDR3 protein is CASSDTGGADGYTF. The CDR3 DNA is TGTGCCAGCAGTGACACAGGGGGCGCGGATGGCTACACCTTC.

Relative to its sample, this clonotype is large (0.1 to 1%). This chain connects TRBV7-2 to TRBJ1-6; the D gene is possibly TRBD1 (5 bases). CDR3 length: 15 amino acids. V was shortened by 2 bases and J by 10 bases, with 15 bases between the two germline ends. Germline assignment: CDR1 SGHTA and CDR2 FQGNSA. The CDR3 bases are TGTGCCAGCAGCTTATCGGGCCAGTGGGGGTCACCCCTCCACTTT. It codes for CASSLSGQWGSPLHF.

Worth noting for this clonotype: Without the conserved terminal phenylalanine or tryptophan, this CDR3 likely stems from a read error. The gene calls are TRBV15 and TRBJ1-2, with a possible D match to TRBD1 (6 bases). The germline V gene encodes CDR1 LNHNV and CDR2 YYDKDF (reference sequence). V gave up 5 bases and J gave up 5 bases, with 15 bases separating them. The CDR3 length is 14 residues. The CDR3 protein is CATSPQGAEYGYTL. For the CDR3, the DNA is TGTGCCACCAGCCCACAGGGCGCTGAGTATGGCTACACCCTC.

This clonotype showed up just a few times. This sequence joins TRBV7-9 and TRBJ2-1; TRBD2 matches 8 bases. This CDR3 comprises 14 residues. In germline, CDR1 is SEHNR, CDR2 FQNEAQ (reference sequence). V trimming: 8 bases; J trimming: 7 bases; junction bases outside the gene matches: 10. The chain's CDR3 is CASGDTGGANEQFF. In nucleotides, the CDR3 is TGTGCCAGCGGGGATACCGGGGGGGCGAATGAGCAGTTCTTC.

This sequence joins TRBV20-1 and TRBJ1-2, with a weak D call TRBD1 (6 bases). This CDR3 has 12 residues. Per the germline V gene, CDR1 is DFQATT and CDR2 is SNEGSKA (reference sequence). The ends were cut back, 6 bases at V and 8 bases at J, with 16 bases in the middle. The CDR3 region is CSAITGFRGYTF. The CDR3 coding sequence is TGCAGTGCCATTACAGGGTTCCGGGGCTACACCTTC.

This clonotype was detected a few times. The genes are TRBV10-3 and TRBJ1-6; perhaps TRBD1 as D (6 bases). The length of the CDR3 is 17 residues. Germline lookup yields CDR1 ENHRY and CDR2 SYGVKD. Trimming removed 2 bases at V and 4 bases at J, with 15 bases between. This CDR3 reads CAISENLGGRYNSPLHF. The CDR3 nucleotides read TGTGCCATCAGTGAGAATTTAGGGGGGCGGTATAATTCACCCCTCCACTTT.

This chain joins TRBV2 and TRBJ2-7, with TRBD1 as a possible D gene (6 bases). Trimming took 1 base from V and 4 from J, leaving 14 bases between them. Germline CDR1 reads SNHLY; CDR2 reads FYNNEI. The length of the CDR3 is 15 residues. The DNA of the CDR3 is TGTGCCAGCAGTGAAGTGACAGGAGGCAGATACGAGCAGTACTTC. It encodes CASSEVTGGRYEQYF.

The genes are TRBV7-8 and TRBJ1-5; TRBD1 aligns across 7 bases. This CDR3 comprises 13 residues. Looked up from germline, CDR1 is SGHVS and CDR2 is FQNEAQ. With 6 bases clipped from V and 6 bases from J, the junction kept 5 bases outside the gene matches. This chain's CDR3 is CASSLDRAQPQHF. The DNA of the CDR3 is TGTGCCAGCAGTCTCGACAGGGCTCAGCCCCAGCATTTT.

The V call is TRBV7-3, the J call TRBJ2-3; D is unresolved. Trimming removed 5 bases from V and 0 bases from J, with 12 bases in between. CDR1 is SGHTA, CDR2 FQGTGA, per germline. CDR3 length: 15 amino acids. The CDR3 is CASSPVYGSTDTQYF. Here the CDR3 DNA reads TGTGCCAGCAGCCCGGTTTACGGGAGCACAGATACGCAGTATTTT.

The sample holds a few counts of this clonotype. Here the CDR3 reads CASSPGQGYGYTF. The CDR3 coding sequence is TGTGCCAGCAGCCCAGGACAGGGTTACGGCTACACCTTC. The chain recombines TRBV7-9 with TRBJ1-2; TRBD1 matches 8 bases. The CDR3 totals 13 residues. Germline loops: CDR1 SEHNR, CDR2 FQNEAQ (reference sequence). Trimming cost V 5 bases and J 8 bases; bases outside gene matches: 7.

The rearrangement uses TRBV7-6 and TRBJ1-3, with unresolved D. The length of the CDR3 is 14 residues. Trimming removed 1 base at V and 4 bases at J, with 8 bases between. Germline lookup yields CDR1 SGHVS and CDR2 FNYEAQ. CDR3: CASSLVGRGNTIYF. The DNA for the CDR3 is TGTGCCAGCAGCTTAGTAGGGCGCGGAAACACCATATATTTT.

The sample holds a few counts of this clonotype. The chain couples TRBV7-9 to TRBJ1-2; D is unresolved. Germline V gene lookup returns CDR1 SEHNR and CDR2 FQNEAQ (reference sequence). This CDR3 is built from 13 residues. With 2 bases removed from V and 3 bases from J, the gap between germline ends came to 7 bases. Written as DNA, the CDR3 is TGTGCCAGCAGCTTAAGGCCAGACTATGGCTACACCTTC. The encoded protein is CASSLRPDYGYTF. The full variable domain, completed using reference TRBV7-9 and TRBJ1-2, is DTGVSQNPRHKITKRGQNVTFRCDPISEHNRLYWYRQTLGQGPEFLTYFQNEAQLEKSRLLSDRFSAERPKGSFSTLEIQRTEQGDSAMYLCASSLRPDYGYTFGSGTRLTVV.

The chain recombines TRBV18 with TRBJ2-2; TRBD1 aligns across 7 bases. Germline loops: CDR1 KGHSH, CDR2 LQKENI. The CDR3 sequence is 13 residues long. J gave up 5 bases and V 4 bases, and 1 base lay outside the gene matches. The CDR3 loop reads CASSQQGTGELFF. The CDR3 DNA reads TGTGCCAGCTCACAACAGGGGACCGGGGAGCTGTTTTTT.

This clonotype has just a few counts. This rearrangement joins TRBV5-1 to TRBJ1-1, with a possible D match to TRBD1 (6 bases). CDR1 SGHRS and CDR2 YFSETQ come from the germline V gene. This CDR3 has 15 residues. The germline V and J ends were trimmed by 4 bases and 4 bases, with 17 bases remaining between them. CDR3 bases: TGCGCCAGCAGCCCGGGACATCCCGTGGCCACTGAAGCTTTCTTT. Translated: CASSPGHPVATEAFF.

The chain combines TRBV14 with TRBJ1-6; D gene unclear. The CDR3 totals 16 residues. Trimming pared 5 bases from V and 10 bases from J, leaving 21 bases between. Germline values: CDR1 SGHDN, CDR2 FVKESK. Here the CDR3 DNA reads TGTGCCAGCAGCATGAGGAATTTCGGAGGGCGGTCACCCCTCCACTTT. Residues: CASSMRNFGGRSPLHF.

V is TRBV7-2 and J is TRBJ2-7; no clear D. The CDR3 runs 12 residues. The germline gives CDR1 SGHTA, CDR2 FQGNSA. V lost 1 base, J lost 3 bases, and 4 bases lay in between. The DNA for the CDR3 is TGTGCCAGCAGCTTAGGATTCTACGAGCAGTACTTC. It is translated as CASSLGFYEQYF.

The CDR3 loop reads CASSLLNRESPLHF. CDR3 in DNA: TGTGCCAGCAGTTTACTAAACAGGGAATCACCCCTCCACTTT. The J gene is TRBJ1-6, the V gene TRBV27; tentative D call: TRBD1 (6 bases). Germline V gene lookup returns CDR1 MNHEY and CDR2 SMNVEV (reference sequence). Trimming removed 2 bases from V and 10 bases from J, with 12 bases in between. The CDR3 totals 14 residues.